Presented here are 15 T cell receptor beta chains from one specimen sequenced in a study of T-cell memory formation after mild COVID-19. TCRdb processed the 5' RACE reads anew with MiXCR; each CDR3 protein has one entry. The table has around 440,000 distinct CDR3 sequences, 15% to 20% seen once. Sequencing used PBMCs or a T cell subset sorted from them (not recorded which). These receptors were taken from an adult woman who had mild COVID-19 (a few samples of this study predate the infection). Cell type and time point are not known.

This chain connects TRBV9 to TRBJ2-7; D call uncertain. This CDR3 comprises 10 residues. V was shortened by 2 bases and J by 5 bases, with 2 bases between the two germline ends. The germline V gene has CDR1 SGDLS and CDR2 YYNGEE. The CDR3 DNA is TGTGCCAGCAGCGTGGACGAGCAGTACTTC. It encodes CASSVDEQYF.

A few counts support this clonotype. The rearrangement joins TRBV5-1 to TRBJ2-5, with D tentatively TRBD2 (5 bases). This CDR3 is 14 amino acids long. The germline gives CDR1 SGHRS, CDR2 YFSETQ. The germline V and J ends were trimmed by 6 bases and 4 bases, with 16 bases remaining between them. The chain's CDR3 is CASNRGTRTETQYF. Written as DNA, the CDR3 is TGCGCCAGCAACCGGGGTACTAGAACAGAGACCCAGTACTTC.

This clonotype turned up a few times. This chain joins TRBV5-1 and TRBJ2-1, with 7 nucleotides matching TRBD2. This CDR3 has 15 amino acids. Looked up from germline, CDR1 is SGHRS and CDR2 is YFSETQ. With 4 bases clipped from V and 6 bases from J, the junction kept 10 bases outside the gene matches. CDR3 protein: CASSPWREKGNEQFF. The CDR3 DNA is TGCGCCAGCAGCCCGTGGCGGGAGAAGGGCAATGAGCAGTTCTTC. The full variable domain, rest sourced from reference TRBV5-1 and TRBJ2-1, is KAGVTQTPRYLIKTRGQQVTLSCSPISGHRSVSWYQQTPGQGLQFLFEYFSETQRNKGNFPGRFSGRQFSNSRSEMNVSTLELGDSALYLCASSPWREKGNEQFFGPGTRLTVL.

This clonotype came up a few times. V gene TRBV12-3 or TRBV12-4 combines with J gene TRBJ2-1, with a tentative D call TRBD2 (6 bases). Trimming took 6 bases from V and 1 from J, leaving 13 bases between them. There are 15 residues in the CDR3. CDR3 region: CASRSGTGSYNEQFF. The CDR3 DNA reads as TGTGCCAGCAGATCCGGGACTGGGTCCTACAATGAGCAGTTCTTC.

This clonotype was seen many times. The V call is TRBV9, the J call TRBJ1-1, with D perhaps matching TRBD1 (5 bases). The germline gives CDR1 SGDLS, CDR2 YYNGEE. The CDR3 extends over 13 amino acids. V lost 0 bases to trimming and J lost 7 bases, with 10 bases between them. CDR3 residues: CASSVEGRGEAFF. The CDR3 DNA sequence: TGTGCCAGCAGCGTAGAAGGGAGGGGTGAAGCTTTCTTT. Variable domain in full (rest from reference TRBV9 and TRBJ1-1): DSGVTQTPKHLITATGQRVTLRCSPRSGDLSVYWYQQSLDQGLQFLIQYYNGEERAKGNILERFSAQQFPDLHSELNLSSLELGDSALYFCASSVEGRGEAFFGQGTRLTVV.

The genes are TRBV12-3 or TRBV12-4 and TRBJ1-5; tentative D call: TRBD1 (6 bases). The V and J ends lost 8 bases and 6 bases respectively, with 11 bases between them. This CDR3 has 12 amino acids. The CDR3 DNA reads TGTGCCAGCCGTCGGACAGTTCAGCCCCAGCATTTT. This sequence encodes CASRRTVQPQHF.

Many counts were recorded for this clonotype. The chain recombines TRBV20-1 with TRBJ2-1, with 11 bases fitting TRBD2. The germline V gene has CDR1 DFQATT and CDR2 SNEGSKA (reference sequence). J was trimmed by 8 bases and V by 3 bases; bases with no gene match: 3. The CDR3 spans 13 residues. CDR3 region: CSARVAGGDEQFF. The CDR3, as DNA: TGCAGTGCTAGGGTAGCGGGAGGGGATGAGCAGTTCTTC.

J is TRBJ2-7 and V is TRBV10-3, with 9 bases identical to TRBD2. Losses at the gene ends were 10 bases for V and 4 bases for J; bases not matched to a gene: 8. The germline V gene encodes CDR1 ENHRY and CDR2 SYGVKD. The CDR3 is 13 amino acids. Written as DNA, the CDR3 is TGTGCCACCGATAGCGGGAGTGGTTACGAGCAGTACTTC. This gives the protein CATDSGSGYEQYF.

This clonotype was detected a few times. This chain connects TRBV13 to TRBJ2-7, with D maybe TRBD1 (5 bases). The CDR3 runs 14 residues. CDR1 is PRHDT and CDR2 is FYEKMQ in the germline V gene (reference sequence). Trimming removed 6 bases at V and 3 bases at J, with 15 bases between. The chain's CDR3 is CASSARVRDYEQYF. CDR3 nucleotide sequence: TGTGCCAGCAGTGCCAGGGTGAGAGACTACGAGCAGTACTTC.

This clonotype appeared a few times. The chain joins TRBV5-1 to TRBJ1-2; no clear D gene. The V gene lost 3 bases and the J gene lost 4 bases, with 10 bases spanning the gap. CDR3 length equals 13 residues. Germline-derived CDR1 and CDR2 are SGHRS and YFSETQ. The CDR3 nucleotides are TGCGCCAGCAGCTCAGGTGGCAGCTATGGCTACACCTTC. Protein sequence: CASSSGGSYGYTF. The whole variable domain, filled in from reference TRBV5-1 and TRBJ1-2, reads KAGVTQTPRYLIKTRGQQVTLSCSPISGHRSVSWYQQTPGQGLQFLFEYFSETQRNKGNFPGRFSGRQFSNSRSEMNVSTLELGDSALYLCASSSGGSYGYTFGSGTRLTVV.

This clonotype was observed a handful of times. The rearrangement uses TRBV7-9 and TRBJ2-7; TRBD2 is a possible D gene (6 bases). The V end was cut by 1 base, the J end by 3 bases, with 7 bases between. This CDR3 comprises 13 residues. Germline CDR1 SEHNR, CDR2 FQNEAQ (reference sequence). In DNA, the CDR3 is TGTGCCAGCAGCTTAGGGGGGGTCTACGAGCAGTACTTC. Its protein product is CASSLGGVYEQYF.

The chain employs TRBV6-2 or TRBV6-3 and TRBJ2-3; D possibly uses TRBD1 or TRBD2 (5 bases each). The CDR3 length is 14 residues. The germline V and J ends were trimmed by 2 bases and 2 bases, with 8 bases remaining between them. CDR1 and CDR2 from the germline V gene are MNHEY and SVGEGT. In nucleotides, the CDR3 is TGTGCCAGCAGTTACGTGGGGGACACAGATACGCAGTATTTT. Translated: CASSYVGDTDTQYF.

This clonotype was seen more than once but under ten times. The chain uses TRBV7-8 and TRBJ2-1, with D perhaps given as TRBD1 or TRBD2 (6 bases each). The CDR3 length is 14 residues. CDR1 SGHVS and CDR2 FQNEAQ come from the germline V gene. Trimming took off 7 bases at V and 5 bases at J, with 15 bases between the two ends. CDR3 loop: CASTRLGGNNEQFF. Here the CDR3 DNA reads TGTGCCAGCACTAGACTGGGGGGCAACAATGAGCAGTTCTTC. Looking up the rest from reference TRBV7-8 and TRBJ2-1 gives the full variable domain: GAGVSQSPRYKVAKRGQDVALRCDPISGHVSLFWYQQALGQGPEFLTYFQNEAQLDKSGLPSDRFFAERPEGSVSTLKIQRTQQEDSAVYLCASTRLGGNNEQFFGPGTRLTVL.

There are a few counts of this clonotype. The V gene is TRBV29-1, the J gene TRBJ2-7; D remains unclear. The CDR3 is 12 residues long. Trimming took off 6 bases at V and 1 base at J, with 10 bases between the two ends. CDR1 and CDR2 (germline): SQVTM, ANQGSEA. For the CDR3, the DNA is TGCAGCGTCGACGACGGGTCCTACGAGCAGTACTTC. It yields the protein CSVDDGSYEQYF.

The chain links TRBV5-1 to TRBJ2-7; no definite D call. Germline V gene data show CDR1 as SGHRS and CDR2 as YFSETQ. Trimming removed 4 bases at V and 2 bases at J, with 13 bases between. The CDR3 totals 14 residues. Written as DNA, the CDR3 is TGCGCCAGCAGCACAAACTCCGCCACCTACGAGCAGTACTTC. It encodes CASSTNSATYEQYF.